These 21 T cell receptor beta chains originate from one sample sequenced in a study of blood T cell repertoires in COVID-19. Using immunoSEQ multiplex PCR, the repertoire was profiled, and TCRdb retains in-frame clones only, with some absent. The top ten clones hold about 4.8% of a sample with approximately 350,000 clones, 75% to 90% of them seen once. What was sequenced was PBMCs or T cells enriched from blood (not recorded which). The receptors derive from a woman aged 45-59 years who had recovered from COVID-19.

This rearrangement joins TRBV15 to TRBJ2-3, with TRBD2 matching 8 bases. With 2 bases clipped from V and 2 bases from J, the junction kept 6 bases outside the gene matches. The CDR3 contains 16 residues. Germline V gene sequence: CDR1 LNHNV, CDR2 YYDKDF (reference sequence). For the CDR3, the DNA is TGTGCCACCAGCAGAACCCCAGCGGGGGCCACAGATACGCAGTATTTT. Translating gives CATSRTPAGATDTQYF.

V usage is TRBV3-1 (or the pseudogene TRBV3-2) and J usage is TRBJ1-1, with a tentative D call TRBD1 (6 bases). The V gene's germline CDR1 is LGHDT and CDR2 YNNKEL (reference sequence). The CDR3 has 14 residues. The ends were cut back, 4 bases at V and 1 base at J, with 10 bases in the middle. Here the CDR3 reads CASSLPGANTEAFF. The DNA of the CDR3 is TGTGCCAGCAGCCTCCCAGGGGCGAACACTGAAGCTTTCTTT.

In nucleotides, the CDR3 is TGTGCCAGCAGGCGGCGGGAGGGTACGGAGACCCAGTACTTC. It encodes CASRRREGTETQYF. The rearrangement uses TRBV2 and TRBJ2-5, with 9 bases identical to TRBD2. After removal of 6 bases from V and 5 bases from J, the junction contained 7 bases not matched to a gene. The CDR3 has 14 amino acids. From germline, CDR1 is SNHLY and CDR2 FYNNEI. Full variable domain (remainder filled in from reference TRBV2 and TRBJ2-5): EPEVTQTPSHQVTQMGQEVILRCVPISNHLYFYWYRQILGQKVEFLVSFYNNEISEKSEIFDDQFSVERPDGSNFTLKIRSTKLEDSAMYFCASRRREGTETQYFGPGTRLLVL.

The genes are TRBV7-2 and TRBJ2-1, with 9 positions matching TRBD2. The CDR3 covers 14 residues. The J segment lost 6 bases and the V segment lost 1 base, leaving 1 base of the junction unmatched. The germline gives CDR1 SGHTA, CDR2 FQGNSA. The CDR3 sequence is CASSLVTSGNEQFF. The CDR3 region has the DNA TGTGCCAGCAGCTTAGTGACTAGCGGCAATGAGCAGTTCTTC.

The CDR3 sequence: CSASFPPGNTIYF. The CDR3 nucleotides are TGCAGTGCTAGTTTTCCTCCTGGAAACACCATATATTTT. The rearrangement links TRBV20-1 to TRBJ1-3; D is unclear. Germline lookup yields CDR1 DFQATT and CDR2 SNEGSKA (reference sequence). V was pared by 3 bases and J by 2 bases, with 8 bases between. The CDR3 contains 13 residues.

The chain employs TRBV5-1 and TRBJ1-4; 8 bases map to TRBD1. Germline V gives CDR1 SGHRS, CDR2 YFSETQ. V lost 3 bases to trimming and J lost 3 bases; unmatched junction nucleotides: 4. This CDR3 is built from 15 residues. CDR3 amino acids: CASSYSGQANEKLFF. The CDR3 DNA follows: TGCGCCAGCAGCTACTCGGGACAGGCTAATGAAAAACTGTTTTTT. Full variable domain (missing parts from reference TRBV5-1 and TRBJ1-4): KAGVTQTPRYLIKTRGQQVTLSCSPISGHRSVSWYQQTPGQGLQFLFEYFSETQRNKGNFPGRFSGRQFSNSRSEMNVSTLELGDSALYLCASSYSGQANEKLFFGSGTQLSVL.

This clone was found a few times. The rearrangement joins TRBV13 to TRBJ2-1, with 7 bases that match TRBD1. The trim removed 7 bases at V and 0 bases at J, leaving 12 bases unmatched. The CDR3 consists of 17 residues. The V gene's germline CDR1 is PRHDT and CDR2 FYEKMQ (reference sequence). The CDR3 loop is CASTYRQGRSSYNEQFF. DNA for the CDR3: TGTGCCAGCACGTATAGACAGGGCAGAAGCTCCTACAATGAGCAGTTCTTC.

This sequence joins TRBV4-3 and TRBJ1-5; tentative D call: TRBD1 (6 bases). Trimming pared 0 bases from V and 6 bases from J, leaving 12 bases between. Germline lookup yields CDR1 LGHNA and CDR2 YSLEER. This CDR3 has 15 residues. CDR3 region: CASSQEWLGAQPQHF. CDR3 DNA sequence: TGCGCCAGCAGCCAAGAATGGTTGGGGGCTCAGCCCCAGCATTTT.

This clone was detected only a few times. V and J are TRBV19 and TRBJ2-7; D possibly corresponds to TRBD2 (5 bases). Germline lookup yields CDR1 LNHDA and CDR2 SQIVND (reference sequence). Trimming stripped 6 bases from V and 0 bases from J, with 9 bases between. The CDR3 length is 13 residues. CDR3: CASSSGSSYEQYF. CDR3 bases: TGTGCCAGTAGCTCGGGGAGCTCCTACGAGCAGTACTTC.

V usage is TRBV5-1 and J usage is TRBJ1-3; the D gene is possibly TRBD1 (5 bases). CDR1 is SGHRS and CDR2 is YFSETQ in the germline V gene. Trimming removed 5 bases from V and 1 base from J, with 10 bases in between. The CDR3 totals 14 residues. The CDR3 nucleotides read TGCGCCAGCAGTCGATCAGGGTCTGGAAACACCATATATTTT. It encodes CASSRSGSGNTIYF.

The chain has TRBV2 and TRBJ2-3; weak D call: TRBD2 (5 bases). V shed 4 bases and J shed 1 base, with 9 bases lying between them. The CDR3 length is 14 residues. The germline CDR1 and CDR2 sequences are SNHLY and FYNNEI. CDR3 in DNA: TGTGCCAGCAGTGTAACTAGTGGCACAGATACGCAGTATTTT. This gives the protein CASSVTSGTDTQYF. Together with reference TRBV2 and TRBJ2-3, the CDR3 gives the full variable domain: EPEVTQTPSHQVTQMGQEVILRCVPISNHLYFYWYRQILGQKVEFLVSFYNNEISEKSEIFDDQFSVERPDGSNFTLKIRSTKLEDSAMYFCASSVTSGTDTQYFGPGTRLTVL.

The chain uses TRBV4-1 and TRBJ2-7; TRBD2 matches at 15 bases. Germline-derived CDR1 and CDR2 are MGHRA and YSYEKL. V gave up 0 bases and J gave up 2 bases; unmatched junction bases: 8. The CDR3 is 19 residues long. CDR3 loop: CASSQEGLAGGPFAYEQYF. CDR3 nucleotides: TGCGCCAGCAGCCAAGAAGGACTAGCGGGAGGGCCGTTTGCCTACGAGCAGTACTTC.

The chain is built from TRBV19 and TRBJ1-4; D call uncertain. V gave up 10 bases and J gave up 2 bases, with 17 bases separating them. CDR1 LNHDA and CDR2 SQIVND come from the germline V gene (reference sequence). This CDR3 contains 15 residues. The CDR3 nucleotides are TGTGCCACGCGGGGAAAGAGGGTCACTAATGAAAAACTGTTTTTT. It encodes CATRGKRVTNEKLFF.

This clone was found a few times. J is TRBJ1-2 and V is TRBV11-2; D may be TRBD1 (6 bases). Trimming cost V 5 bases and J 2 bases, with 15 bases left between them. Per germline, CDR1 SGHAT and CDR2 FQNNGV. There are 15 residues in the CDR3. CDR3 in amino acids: CASSVDSKLNYGYTF. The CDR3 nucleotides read TGTGCCAGCAGCGTGGACAGCAAACTAAACTATGGCTACACCTTC.

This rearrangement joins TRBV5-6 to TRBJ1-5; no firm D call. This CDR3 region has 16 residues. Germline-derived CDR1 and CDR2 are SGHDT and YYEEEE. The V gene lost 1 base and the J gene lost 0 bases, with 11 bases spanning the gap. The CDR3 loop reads CASSLRRYNSNQPQHF. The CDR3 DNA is TGTGCCAGCAGCTTGAGGAGATACAATAGCAATCAGCCCCAGCATTTT.

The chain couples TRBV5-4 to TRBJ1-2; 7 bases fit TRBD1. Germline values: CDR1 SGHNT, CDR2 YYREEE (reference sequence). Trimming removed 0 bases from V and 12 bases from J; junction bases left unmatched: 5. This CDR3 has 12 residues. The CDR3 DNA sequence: TGTGCCAGCAGCTTGGGGACAGGAGGCAACACCTTC. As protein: CASSLGTGGNTF.

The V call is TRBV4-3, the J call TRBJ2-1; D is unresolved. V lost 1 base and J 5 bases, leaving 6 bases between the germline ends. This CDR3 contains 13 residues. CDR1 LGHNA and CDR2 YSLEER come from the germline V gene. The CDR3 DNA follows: TGCGCCAGCAGCCAAGGTACTAACAATGAGCAGTTCTTC. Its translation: CASSQGTNNEQFF.

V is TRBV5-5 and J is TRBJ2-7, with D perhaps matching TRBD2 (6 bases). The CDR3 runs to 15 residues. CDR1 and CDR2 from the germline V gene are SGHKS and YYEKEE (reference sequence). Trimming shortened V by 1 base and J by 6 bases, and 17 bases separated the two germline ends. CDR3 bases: TGTGCCAGCAGCTTGCTCGCGGGGCTTCCTAGCGAGCAGTACTTC. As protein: CASSLLAGLPSEQYF.

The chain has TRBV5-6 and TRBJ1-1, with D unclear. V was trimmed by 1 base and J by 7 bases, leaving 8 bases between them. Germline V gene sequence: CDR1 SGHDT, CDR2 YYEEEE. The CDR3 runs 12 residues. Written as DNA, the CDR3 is TGTGCCAGCAGCTTGACCGGGATTGAAGCTTTCTTT. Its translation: CASSLTGIEAFF.

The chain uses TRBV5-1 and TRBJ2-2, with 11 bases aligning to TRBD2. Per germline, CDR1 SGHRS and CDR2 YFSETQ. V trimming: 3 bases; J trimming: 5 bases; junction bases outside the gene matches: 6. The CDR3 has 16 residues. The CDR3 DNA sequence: TGCGCCAGCAGCTCAGCTATAGCGGGAGGGACCGGGGAGCTGTTTTTT. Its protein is CASSSAIAGGTGELFF.

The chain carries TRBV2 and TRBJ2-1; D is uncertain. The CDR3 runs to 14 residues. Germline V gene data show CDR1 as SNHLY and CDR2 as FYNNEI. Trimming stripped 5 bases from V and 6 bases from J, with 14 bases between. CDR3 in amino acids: CASSRTEPTNEQFF. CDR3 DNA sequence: TGTGCCAGCAGTCGTACAGAGCCTACCAATGAGCAGTTCTTC.